These T cell receptor beta chains were read from a single sample in a study of technical replicates of blood from a handful of donors. Method: immunoSEQ multiplex PCR; TCRdb's copy keeps in-frame clones and lacks some. This sample has around 100,000 clones; roughly 95% occur once, and the top ten carry about 0.38%. Sequencing used T cells isolated from PBMCs. These receptors came from a human donor in good health. The CDR3 runs from the conserved cysteine through the conserved F or W. A D gene is named only where the DNA matches it firmly.

>TRBD1|TRBV29-1|TRBJ1-2
TGCATGGGACAGGAGATAGGAGGCTACACCTTC
CMGQEIGGYTF
>NA|TRBV4-3|TRBJ1-1
TGCGCCAGCAGCTTCGGATCACAGGGAATGAACACTGAAGCTTTCTTT
CASSFGSQGMNTEAFF
>NA|TRBV5-1|TRBJ1-1
TGCGCCAGCAGCGCGCGGGGCAACACTGAAGCTTTCTTT
CASSARGNTEAFF
>NA|TRBV6-5|TRBJ1-2
TGTGCCAGCAGTTACTCGATCCCCGGGTACGCTGGCTACACCTTC
CASSYSIPGYAGYTF
>NA|TRBV7-9|TRBJ1-2
TGTGCCAGCAGCTTAGAAGTTTCGAGGGTGGGTGGCTACACCTTC
CASSLEVSRVGGYTF
>TRBD1|TRBV28|TRBJ1-2
TGTGCCAGCACTTGGACAGGAGACGAGACTAACTATGGCTACACCTTC
CASTWTGDETNYGYTF
>NA|TRBV9|TRBJ2-7
TGTGCCAGCAGCGTAGCCCCCGGTCTCCATTACGAGCAGTACTTC
CASSVAPGLHYEQYF
>TRBD2|TRBV4-1|TRBJ2-1
TGCGCCAGCAGCGGGGGGACTAGCGGGAATCTTGAGCAGTTCTTC
CASSGGTSGNLEQFF
>TRBD2|TRBV19|TRBJ2-2
TGTGCCAGTACACGCGGGACTAGCGGGAGGGCCCTTACCGGGGAGCTGTTTTTT
CASTRGTSGRALTGELFF
>NA|TRBV27|TRBJ2-3
TGTGCCAGCAGTCAGCCCCCCAGGGGGGTCCCCACAGATACGCAGTATTTT
CASSQPPRGVPTDTQYF
>NA|TRBV9|TRBJ2-3
TGTGCCAGCAGCGCCGGGACTAGCACAGATACGCAGTATTTT
CASSAGTSTDTQYF
>NA|TRBV9|TRBJ1-4
TGTGCCAGCAGCGGACAGACTTCTGGTGAAAAACTGTTTTTT
CASSGQTSGEKLFF
>NA|TRBV6-5|TRBJ1-1
TGTGCCAGCAGTTACGGCGGATCGAACACTGAAGCTTTCTTT
CASSYGGSNTEAFF
>TRBD1|TRBV5-6|TRBJ2-1
TGTGCCAGCAGCTGGGACAGGGGCCACAATGAGCAGTTCTTC
CASSWDRGHNEQFF
>TRBD1|TRBV28|TRBJ2-7
TGTGCCAGCAGTGACCCCGGGACAGGGGGCTTTTACGGCTACGAGCAGTACTTC
CASSDPGTGGFYGYEQYF
>TRBD1|TRBV29-1|TRBJ1-1
TGCAGCGTTAGAGGACAGGGGAACACTGAAGCTTTCTTT
CSVRGQGNTEAFF
>TRBD2|TRBV29-1|TRBJ2-1
TGCAGCGTTGGAGAACTAGCGGGAGGGCCAAGTTTGTTCTTC
CSVGELAGGPSLFF
>TRBD2|TRBV19|TRBJ2-3
TGTGCCAGTAGTAGTGGTCAAGCGGGGTTCACAGATACGCAGTATTTT
CASSSGQAGFTDTQYF
>NA|TRBV29-1|TRBJ2-7
TGCAGCGTTGCGACAGGATTGACCTACGAGCAGTACTTC
CSVATGLTYEQYF
>TRBD1|TRBV30|TRBJ2-7
TGTGCCTGGAGTACCGGACAGGGTTACGAGCAGTACTTC
CAWSTGQGYEQYF
>TRBD1|TRBV27|TRBJ1-5
TGTGCCAGCAGTCGAGACCGGGACAGGGGCAATCAGCCCCAGCATTTT
CASSRDRDRGNQPQHF
>NA|TRBV27|TRBJ1-2
TGTGCCAGCAGTTTTCCAGGGTCCTATGGCTACACCTTC
CASSFPGSYGYTF
>NA|TRBV28|TRBJ2-7
TGTGCCAGCAGTTCACGGAGTGAGCAGTACTTC
CASSSRSEQYF
>NA|TRBV6-4|TRBJ1-1
TGTGCCAGCAGACAGAGCCCTAACACTGAAGCTTTCTTT
CASRQSPNTEAFF
>NA|TRBV6-1|TRBJ1-1
TGTGCCAGCAGCGGGGCGGGAGGATACACTGAAGCTTTCTTT
CASSGAGGYTEAFF
>NA|TRBV5-1|TRBJ1-2
TGCGCCAGCAGCTTAGACCTTATTGAGACAGACCCTTCGGGTTACACCTTC
CASSLDLIETDPSGYTF
>TRBD2|TRBV19|TRBJ2-7
TGTGCCAGTAGTCCTGGGACTAGCGTTAACGAGCAGTACTTC
CASSPGTSVNEQYF
>NA|TRBV27|TRBJ2-5
TGTGCCAGCGGCCTAGGGGGGGCCGCCCAGTACTTC
CASGLGGAAQYF
>TRBD1|TRBV9|TRBJ2-3
TGTGCCAGCAGCGAGGGACAGGGGCTTAACACAGATACGCAGTATTTT
CASSEGQGLNTDTQYF
>NA|TRBV19|TRBJ1-4
TGTGCCAGTAGTATCTATCAGGATGCGGAAAAACTGTTTTTT
CASSIYQDAEKLFF